A single sample gave rise to the 31 T cell receptor beta chains below, sequenced in a study of cytomegalovirus exposure and HLA in healthy donors. Researchers ran the PCR with 60 Vbeta and 13 Jbeta primers. Data came from immunoSEQ multiplex PCR; TCRdb stores just in-frame clones and leaves some out. The table records 120,000 to 150,000 clones, around 72% of them present only once. Sequenced: PBMCs. These TCRs come from a man aged 35 to 55 in good health and CMV-seronegative.

The CDR3 spells CASSPPSSGEQYF. In DNA form, the CDR3 reads TGTGCCAGCTCACCACCGAGTAGTGGCGAGCAGTACTTC. This chain connects TRBV18 to TRBJ2-7; the D is unclear. V gave up 0 bases and J gave up 6 bases, with 9 bases separating them. The CDR3 loop spans 13 amino acids. Per the germline V gene, CDR1 is KGHSH and CDR2 is LQKENI.

The chain carries TRBV6-5 and TRBJ1-5; no clear D gene. The CDR3 loop spans 15 amino acids. Trimming stripped 2 bases from V and 7 bases from J, with 15 bases between. The germline gives CDR1 MNHEY, CDR2 SVGAGI. This CDR3 reads CASSYGPGRRQPQHF. The CDR3 DNA follows: TGTGCCAGCAGTTACGGTCCGGGAAGGAGGCAGCCCCAGCATTTT.

This clone was seen only a few times. The chain couples TRBV6-1 to TRBJ1-1, with D tentatively TRBD1 (6 bases). CDR1 MNHNS and CDR2 SASEGT come from the germline V gene. The CDR3 has 15 amino acids. V lost 5 bases and J 3 bases, leaving 16 bases between the germline ends. DNA for the CDR3: TGTGCCAGCAGTCAATATGAAGGACAGTACACTGAAGCTTTCTTT. Protein sequence: CASSQYEGQYTEAFF.

V and J are TRBV7-7 and TRBJ2-5; D is uncertain. The CDR3 loop spans 14 amino acids. With 2 bases removed from V and 4 bases from J, the gap between germline ends came to 11 bases. Germline values: CDR1 SSHAT, CDR2 FNYEAQ (reference sequence). CDR3 DNA: TGTGCCAGCAGCTTATCCAGGCTGGGAGAGACCCAGTACTTC. Protein: CASSLSRLGETQYF.

This chain links TRBV4-1 with TRBJ2-7; 8 bases fit TRBD2. Germline values: CDR1 MGHRA, CDR2 YSYEKL. This CDR3 has 15 amino acids. The J segment lost 2 bases and the V segment lost 2 bases, leaving 5 bases of the junction unmatched. This chain's CDR3 is CASSQQREPTYEQYF. In DNA, the CDR3 is TGCGCCAGCAGCCAACAGCGGGAGCCGACCTACGAGCAGTACTTC.

V gene TRBV19 combines with J gene TRBJ2-1; 11 nucleotides align to TRBD2. Per the germline V gene, CDR1 is LNHDA and CDR2 is SQIVND (reference sequence). V gave up 5 bases and J gave up 0 bases; unmatched junction bases: 3. The CDR3 extends over 16 amino acids. The CDR3, as DNA: TGTGCCAGTAGTGCTACTAGCGGGGGCTCCTACAATGAGCAGTTCTTC. Translated: CASSATSGGSYNEQFF. The whole variable domain, remainder taken from reference TRBV19 and TRBJ2-1, is DGGITQSPKYLFRKEGQNVTLSCEQNLNHDAMYWYRQDPGQGLRLIYYSQIVNDFQKGDIAEGYSVSREKKESFPLTVTSAQKNPTAFYLCASSATSGGSYNEQFFGPGTRLTVL.

The CDR3 sequence: CASSLSRLAGGGEQYF. CDR3 nucleotide sequence: TGTGCCAGCAGTTTATCCCGACTAGCGGGAGGGGGCGAGCAGTACTTC. The chain has TRBV28 and TRBJ2-5; TRBD2 matches at 14 bases. The J call may be in error: the DNA end matches TRBJ2-7 better. Germline-derived CDR1 and CDR2 are MDHEN and SYDVKM. This CDR3 is built from 16 residues.

Regarding this clone: Mismatch with germline at one junction end may stem from a read error. V usage is TRBV28 and J usage is TRBJ1-2, with D hard to call. The germline V gene encodes CDR1 MDHEN and CDR2 SYDVKM. The CDR3 sequence is 12 residues long. DNA for the CDR3: TGTGCCAGCAGTTTATCCCACTATGGCTACCCCTTC. The encoded protein is CASSLSHYGYPF.

The chain joins TRBV19 to TRBJ2-3; 9 positions match TRBD1. CDR3 size: 15 residues. Germline loops: CDR1 LNHDA, CDR2 SQIVND (reference sequence). J was trimmed by 5 bases and V by 5 bases; bases with no gene match: 8. The CDR3 protein is CASSLLQGAGDTQYF. CDR3 DNA sequence: TGTGCCAGTAGTCTGCTACAGGGGGCGGGAGATACGCAGTATTTT.

There are a few counts of this clone. The chain is built from TRBV7-2 and TRBJ2-1; TRBD2 agrees at 8 bases. The CDR3 consists of 17 residues. From germline, CDR1 is SGHTA and CDR2 FQGNSA. V trimming: 7 bases; J trimming: 9 bases; junction bases outside the gene matches: 20. The CDR3 sequence: CASTRLISGSLGGEQFF. The CDR3 DNA follows: TGTGCCAGCACCCGATTAATCAGCGGGAGCTTGGGCGGTGAGCAGTTCTTC. The complete variable domain, with remaining parts taken from reference TRBV7-2 and TRBJ2-1, reads GAGVSQSPSNKVTEKGKDVELRCDPISGHTALYWYRQSLGQGLEFLIYFQGNSAPDKSGLPSDRFSAERTGGSVSTLTIQRTQQEDSAVYLCASTRLISGSLGGEQFFGPGTRLTVL.

This chain joins TRBV30 and TRBJ1-2; the match to TRBD1 covers 11 bases. Germline CDR1 is GTSNPN and CDR2 is SVGIG (reference sequence). V trimming: 3 bases; J trimming: 6 bases; junction bases outside the gene matches: 6. The CDR3 is made up of 14 amino acids. In DNA, the CDR3 is TGTGCCTGGAGCCGGACAGGGGGCGCGGATGGCTACACCTTC. This codes for CAWSRTGGADGYTF.

The rearrangement joins TRBV7-9 to TRBJ1-2; D is possibly TRBD1 (6 bases). Trimming shortened V by 5 bases and J by 7 bases, and 17 bases separated the two germline ends. CDR3 length: 14 amino acids. From germline, CDR1 is SEHNR and CDR2 FQNEAQ (reference sequence). The CDR3 coding sequence is TGTGCCAGCAGCACACGGGGGGGGCTGAGTGGCTACACCTTC. It translates to CASSTRGGLSGYTF.

The chain combines TRBV2 with TRBJ2-3; 7 bases align to TRBD1. The CDR3 contains 15 residues. CDR1 and CDR2 from the germline V gene are SNHLY and FYNNEI. Germline trimming cut 4 bases from V and 3 bases from J; bases unmatched to any gene: 7. The CDR3 sequence is CASSGWGRGTDTQYF. In DNA form, the CDR3 reads TGTGCCAGCAGTGGATGGGGCAGGGGGACAGATACGCAGTATTTT.

V and J are TRBV10-2 and TRBJ1-6, with D unresolved. Per the germline V gene, CDR1 is WSHSY and CDR2 is SAAADI. The CDR3 runs to 12 residues. V was trimmed by 3 bases and J by 12 bases, leaving 9 bases between them. The DNA of the CDR3 is TGCGCCAGCAGTGATCTGACGGGACCCCTCCACTTT. Its protein product is CASSDLTGPLHF.

With respect to this clone: One end of the junction fails to match germline, which may point to a read error. This chain links TRBV15 with TRBJ1-5; 8 bases line up with TRBD1. This CDR3 has 17 amino acids. In germline, CDR1 is LNHNV, CDR2 YYDKDF (reference sequence). The DNA for the CDR3 is TGTGCCACCAGCAGAGGGGGACAGGAGGCGCCCAATCAGCCCCAGAATTTT. Translation: CATSRGGQEAPNQPQNF. The full variable domain, its missing parts supplied by reference TRBV15 and TRBJ1-5, is DAMVIQNPRYQVTQFGKPVTLSCSQTLNHNVMYWYQQKSSQAPKLLFHYYDKDFNNEADTPDNFQSRRPNTSFCFLDIRSPGLGDTAMYLCATSRGGQEAPNQPQNFGDGTRLSIL.

The V and J genes are TRBV5-1 and TRBJ2-1, with 9 bases fitting TRBD1. This CDR3 contains 16 residues. Looked up from germline, CDR1 is SGHRS and CDR2 is YFSETQ. V shed 4 bases and J 4 bases; nucleotides not matched to a gene: 9. This CDR3 is CASSRGQGSLYNEQFF. The CDR3 DNA follows: TGCGCCAGCAGCCGAGGACAGGGGTCCTTATACAATGAGCAGTTCTTC.

J is TRBJ2-7 and V is TRBV2; 7 positions agree with TRBD1. The length of the CDR3 is 14 residues. Germline CDR1 SNHLY, CDR2 FYNNEI. Trimming cost V 8 bases and J 3 bases; bases outside gene matches: 10. The CDR3 DNA reads TGTGCCAGCTCTCTTCCGGGACAGTACTACGAGCAGTACTTC. This encodes CASSLPGQYYEQYF. Full variable domain (outside the CDR3, taken from reference TRBV2 and TRBJ2-7): EPEVTQTPSHQVTQMGQEVILRCVPISNHLYFYWYRQILGQKVEFLVSFYNNEISEKSEIFDDQFSVERPDGSNFTLKIRSTKLEDSAMYFCASSLPGQYYEQYFGPGTRLTVT.

The sample holds a few counts of this clone. The V call is TRBV7-2, the J call TRBJ1-5; weak D call: TRBD1 (5 bases). Between the trimmed V and J ends, which lost 2 bases and 7 bases, there was a span of 15 bases. The CDR3 consists of 15 residues. CDR1 SGHTA and CDR2 FQGNSA come from the germline V gene. The CDR3 nucleotides are TGTGCCAGCAGCTTAATTGCCGCCAGGACACAGCCCCAGCATTTT. Protein product: CASSLIAARTQPQHF.

The chain couples TRBV7-7 to TRBJ2-5, with 7 bases fitting TRBD2. Looked up from germline, CDR1 is SSHAT and CDR2 is FNYEAQ (reference sequence). This CDR3 contains 15 residues. Trimming cost V 0 bases and J 5 bases; bases outside gene matches: 6. For the CDR3, the DNA is TGTGCCAGCAGCTTAGCCCGGGGAGGGCAGGAGACCCAGTACTTC. It encodes CASSLARGGQETQYF.

The chain has TRBV5-1 and TRBJ2-7; 8 nucleotides match TRBD1. The CDR3 spans 15 residues. CDR1 and CDR2 from the germline V gene are SGHRS and YFSETQ. V shed 4 bases, J shed 5 bases, and the junction held 11 bases outside the gene matches. The CDR3 sequence: CASSLTGARPDEQYF. CDR3 DNA: TGCGCCAGCAGCCTGACAGGGGCCAGGCCGGACGAGCAGTACTTC.

This chain connects TRBV6-1 to TRBJ2-5, with TRBD2 matching over 7 bases. Germline V gene sequence: CDR1 MNHNS, CDR2 SASEGT. This CDR3 has 15 amino acids. Trimming cost V 2 bases and J 4 bases; bases outside gene matches: 7. CDR3 protein: CASSERVGGSETQYF. CDR3 nucleotide sequence: TGTGCCAGCAGTGAACGGGTGGGGGGGTCAGAGACCCAGTACTTC.

The J gene is TRBJ1-4, the V gene TRBV9, with D maybe TRBD1 (6 bases). With 3 bases removed from V and 7 bases from J, the gap between germline ends came to 16 bases. The CDR3 length is 15 residues. Germline assignment: CDR1 SGDLS and CDR2 YYNGEE. CDR3: CASSEGGARFEKLFF. CDR3 nucleotides: TGTGCCAGCAGCGAGGGGGGGGCGCGTTTTGAAAAACTGTTTTTT.

This chain connects TRBV19 to TRBJ1-4; 11 nucleotides match TRBD1. The V segment lost 5 bases and the J segment 8 bases; nucleotides outside the gene matches: 7. The CDR3 totals 15 residues. Germline V gene sequence: CDR1 LNHDA, CDR2 SQIVND (reference sequence). Written as DNA, the CDR3 is TGTGCCAGTAGTCCGTGGACAGGGGGCACAGAAAAACTGTTTTTT. This gives the protein CASSPWTGGTEKLFF.

The chain employs TRBV10-2 and TRBJ2-7; the D gene is possibly TRBD2 (6 bases). The CDR3 sequence is 14 residues long. Germline V gene sequence: CDR1 WSHSY, CDR2 SAAADI. V was clipped by 0 bases and J by 7 bases, with 13 bases between them. This chain's CDR3 is CASSESGGGGEQYF. CDR3 DNA sequence: TGCGCCAGCAGTGAGTCGGGGGGAGGAGGGGAGCAGTACTTC.

In this sample, this clone turned up a few times. The chain carries TRBV5-1 and TRBJ2-1; 9 bases are shared with TRBD2. The CDR3 contains 14 residues. The germline gives CDR1 SGHRS, CDR2 YFSETQ. Trimming took 3 bases from V and 6 from J; bases not matched to a gene: 4. The DNA for the CDR3 is TGCGCCAGCAGCTACCTAGCGGGGCCCAATGAGCAGTTCTTC. Its translation is CASSYLAGPNEQFF. The full variable domain, completed using reference TRBV5-1 and TRBJ2-1, is KAGVTQTPRYLIKTRGQQVTLSCSPISGHRSVSWYQQTPGQGLQFLFEYFSETQRNKGNFPGRFSGRQFSNSRSEMNVSTLELGDSALYLCASSYLAGPNEQFFGPGTRLTVL.

The chain has TRBV19 and TRBJ2-7; possibly TRBD1 for D (6 bases). Germline CDR1 is LNHDA and CDR2 is SQIVND (reference sequence). Trimming shortened V by 6 bases and J by 2 bases, and 11 bases separated the two germline ends. There are 13 residues in the CDR3. DNA for the CDR3: TGTGCCAGTAGCCCGACAGGAACCTACGAGCAGTACTTC. This sequence encodes CASSPTGTYEQYF. Full variable domain (outside the CDR3, taken from reference TRBV19 and TRBJ2-7): DGGITQSPKYLFRKEGQNVTLSCEQNLNHDAMYWYRQDPGQGLRLIYYSQIVNDFQKGDIAEGYSVSREKKESFPLTVTSAQKNPTAFYLCASSPTGTYEQYFGPGTRLTVT.

The chain has TRBV7-9 and TRBJ2-3, with 15 positions matching TRBD2. Per the germline V gene, CDR1 is SEHNR and CDR2 is FQNEAQ (reference sequence). With V trimmed by 3 bases and J by 5 bases, 6 bases remained unmatched. The CDR3 consists of 17 residues. The CDR3 protein is CASSFGLAGGVEDTQYF. The CDR3 nucleotides are TGTGCCAGCAGCTTTGGACTAGCGGGGGGGGTTGAAGATACGCAGTATTTT.

This rearrangement joins TRBV15 to TRBJ2-5; tentatively, D is TRBD2 (6 bases). Trimming removed 4 bases at V and 1 base at J, with 19 bases between. CDR1 and CDR2 (germline): LNHNV, YYDKDF (reference sequence). This CDR3 has 17 amino acids. The CDR3 loop is CATSTRRTGRSQETQYF. CDR3 nucleotide sequence: TGTGCCACCAGCACACGAAGGACCGGGAGATCCCAAGAGACCCAGTACTTC.

This clone was observed once. The gene calls are TRBV6-4 and TRBJ2-3, with D hard to call. The CDR3 contains 13 residues. Germline CDR1 reads MRHNA; CDR2 reads SNTAGT. Trimming pared 2 bases from V and 2 bases from J, leaving 5 bases between. Here the CDR3 DNA reads TGTGCCAGCAGTGACAGCGACACAGATACGCAGTATTTT. It encodes CASSDSDTDTQYF.

The chain links TRBV18 to TRBJ2-6, with 7 bases fitting TRBD2. Germline loops: CDR1 KGHSH, CDR2 LQKENI. V trimming: 0 bases; J trimming: 2 bases; junction bases outside the gene matches: 4. This CDR3 is 17 amino acids long. The CDR3, as DNA: TGTGCCAGCTCACCACCAGGGACTACGGCTGGGGCCAACGTCCTGACTTTC. It yields the protein CASSPPGTTAGANVLTF.

This clone was counted once. The chain couples TRBV10-3 to TRBJ2-1, with D possibly being TRBD2 (6 bases). Per the germline V gene, CDR1 is ENHRY and CDR2 is SYGVKD. The CDR3 spans 14 residues. V lost 9 bases and J 8 bases, leaving 20 bases between the germline ends. The CDR3 DNA is TGTGCCATGGCGGGGCCGATCTCGACAGATGAGCAGTTCTTC. Its translation is CAMAGPISTDEQFF.